The sequence of this T cell receptor (beta chain) was determined in a study of CD8+ T cells in alopecia areata. The wider study: Severity in treated patients was scored by percentage of scalp area affected. Findings of the study overall: Scalp samples also yield sequences of resident alphabeta T cells from normal skin.

Extraction and reverse transcription of RNA yielded cDNA as the sequencing template. Libraries were prepared by immunoSEQ multiplex PCR; TCRdb keeps only in-frame clonotypes and omits some of them. The data hold about 120,000 clones, with about 59% observed a single time. Stated treatment: oral pan-JAK inhibitor, 5-10 mg twice daily. The study team obtained lesional scalp punch biopsies and peripheral blood from alopecia areata patients. As regards this clone: What it binds is not known.

CDR1 and CDR2 from the germline V gene are LNHNV and YYDKDF (reference sequence). This CDR3 contains 16 residues. V was clipped by 2 bases and J by 0 bases, with 11 bases between them. This specimen consisted of CD8+ T cells sorted from blood, obtained at week 24, from a patient treated with tofacitinib. The TCR comes from a human donor with alopecia areata. The V call is TRBV15, the J call TRBJ2-1; D is undetermined. The CDR3 nucleotides read TGTGCCACCAGCAGACTCACAGTTAGCTCCTACAATGAGCAGTTCTTC. Translating it yields CATSRLTVSSYNEQFF.